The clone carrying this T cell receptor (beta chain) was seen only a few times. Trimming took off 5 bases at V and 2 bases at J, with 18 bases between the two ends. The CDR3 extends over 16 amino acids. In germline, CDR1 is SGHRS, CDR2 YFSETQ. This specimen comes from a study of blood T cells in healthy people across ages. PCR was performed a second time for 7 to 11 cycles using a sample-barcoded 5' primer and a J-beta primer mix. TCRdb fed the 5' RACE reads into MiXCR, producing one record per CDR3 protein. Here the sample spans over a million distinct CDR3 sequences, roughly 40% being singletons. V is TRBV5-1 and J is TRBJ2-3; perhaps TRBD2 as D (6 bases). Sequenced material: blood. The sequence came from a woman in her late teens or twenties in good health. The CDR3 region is CASRCEPGGNTDTQYF. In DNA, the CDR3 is TGCGCCAGCAGGTGTGAACCCGGAGGGAACACAGATACGCAGTATTTT.